One sample yielded the 24 T cell receptor beta chains listed below, sequenced in a study of T cells after yellow fever vaccination. A single record per CDR3 protein comes from TCRdb applying MiXCR to the 5' RACE reads. The profile shows over 150,000 distinct CDR3 sequences, less than 9% of them singletons. Sample: CD4+ T cells sorted from PBMCs, taken 5 to 6 days after the first yellow fever vaccination. These receptor sequences come from a young man who received the YFV17D yellow fever vaccine.

About this clonotype itself: A much larger clone differs by one base, so this may be a read error. This chain connects TRBV4-1 to TRBJ1-1; the D is unclear. Trimming pared 2 bases from V and 0 bases from J, leaving 10 bases between. The CDR3 loop spans 15 amino acids. Germline assignment: CDR1 MGHRA and CDR2 YSYEKL. CDR3 residues: CASSQSWTVNTEAFF. The CDR3 region has the DNA TGCGCCAGCAGCCAATCCTGGACGGTGAACACTGAAGCTTTCTTT.

This clonotype was seen ten or more times. The chain couples TRBV5-1 to TRBJ2-7; D unresolved. The germline V gene encodes CDR1 SGHRS and CDR2 YFSETQ. V lost 0 bases and J 3 bases, leaving 4 bases between the germline ends. The CDR3 is made up of 12 amino acids. The DNA of the CDR3 is TGCGCCAGCAGCTTGGAAGGCTACGAGCAGTACTTC. This gives the protein CASSLEGYEQYF.

This clonotype was counted many times. V gene TRBV29-1 combines with J gene TRBJ2-1; 7 nucleotides align to TRBD1. Germline V gives CDR1 SQVTM, CDR2 ANQGSEA. With V trimmed by 5 bases and J by 8 bases, 21 bases remained unmatched. The CDR3 consists of 17 residues. The CDR3 DNA reads as TGCAGCGTTACCCGACAGGGTTTTTTATACGTGTCGGATGAGCAGTTCTTC. Its protein is CSVTRQGFLYVSDEQFF.

This chain connects TRBV5-1 to TRBJ1-2; unclear D gene. This CDR3 is 13 amino acids long. The germline V gene encodes CDR1 SGHRS and CDR2 YFSETQ. V lost 1 base and J 7 bases, leaving 11 bases between the germline ends. Here the CDR3 DNA reads TGCGCCAGCAGCTTGTTATCCGCTAGTGGCTACACCTTC. This translates into CASSLLSASGYTF.

This clonotype appeared many times. The J gene is TRBJ2-5, the V gene TRBV7-9; D possibly matches TRBD1 or TRBD2 (5 bases each). Trimming pared 2 bases from V and 0 bases from J, leaving 10 bases between. The germline CDR1 and CDR2 sequences are SEHNR and FQNEAQ (reference sequence). This CDR3 is built from 15 residues. DNA of the CDR3: TGTGCCAGCAGCTTAATGGGGACCGACCAAGAGACCCAGTACTTC. The encoded protein is CASSLMGTDQETQYF.

This clonotype was seen only a few times. The chain has TRBV25-1 and TRBJ2-1; D uncertain. Germline V CDR1 and CDR2: MGHDK, SYGVNS. The CDR3 contains 12 residues. The V and J ends lost 5 bases and 9 bases respectively, with 11 bases between them. The chain's CDR3 is CASSLNWGEQFF. The CDR3 DNA reads as TGTGCCAGCAGTCTTAACTGGGGTGAGCAGTTCTTC.

This clonotype was observed once. This sequence joins TRBV7-2 and TRBJ2-5, with D possibly being TRBD1 (5 bases). Trimming cost V 5 bases and J 5 bases, with 18 bases left between them. Germline-derived CDR1 and CDR2 are SGHTA and FQGNSA. This CDR3 spans 15 amino acids. The CDR3 reads CASSPGLGRHETQYF. The DNA of the CDR3 is TGTGCCAGCAGCCCAGGGTTGGGCCGCCACGAGACCCAGTACTTC. The whole variable domain, filled in from reference TRBV7-2 and TRBJ2-5, reads GAGVSQSPSNKVTEKGKDVELRCDPISGHTALYWYRQSLGQGLEFLIYFQGNSAPDKSGLPSDRFSAERTGGSVSTLTIQRTQQEDSAVYLCASSPGLGRHETQYFGPGTRLLVL.

This chain uses TRBV5-1 with TRBJ2-4; D is ambiguous. The V end was cut by 0 bases, the J end by 8 bases, with 9 bases between. Looked up from germline, CDR1 is SGHRS and CDR2 is YFSETQ. This CDR3 region has 13 residues. CDR3 DNA: TGCGCCAGCAGCTTGGCTGGTATAGACATTCAGTACTTC. This translates into CASSLAGIDIQYF.

Note on this clonotype: It may be a read error: a sequence one base away is much more abundant. The chain employs TRBV12-3 or TRBV12-4 and TRBJ2-7; 7 nucleotides line up with TRBD2. V shed 5 bases, J shed 6 bases, and the junction held 13 bases outside the gene matches. The CDR3 contains 15 residues. The CDR3 sequence: CASSLTSRGVSEQYF. CDR3 bases: TGTGCCAGCAGTCTAACTAGCCGGGGGGTCTCCGAGCAGTACTTC.

The rearrangement links TRBV7-2 to TRBJ1-1; tentative D call: TRBD1 (5 bases). Deletions cut 5 bases from V and 0 bases from J, with 13 bases between. Germline-derived CDR1 and CDR2 are SGHTA and FQGNSA. CDR3 length: 15 amino acids. The CDR3 region has the DNA TGTGCCAGCAGCCTTGGGGCCACGCTGAACACTGAAGCTTTCTTT. This gives the protein CASSLGATLNTEAFF.

Note on this clonotype: One base away lies a much larger clone, so this may be a sequencing read error. The chain is built from TRBV6-1 and TRBJ2-1, with a tentative D call TRBD2 (5 bases). This CDR3 comprises 14 residues. The germline V and J ends were trimmed by 6 bases and 6 bases, with 15 bases remaining between them. CDR1 and CDR2 (germline): MNHNS, SASEGT. CDR3: CASRRTSPGNEQFF. The CDR3 DNA reads TGTGCCAGCAGGAGGACTTCGCCGGGCAATGAGCAGTTCTTC.

This clonotype was observed many times. The chain uses TRBV14 and TRBJ1-2; 8 bases align to TRBD1. With 4 bases clipped from V and 6 bases from J, the junction kept 1 base outside the gene matches. This CDR3 has 12 residues. The germline CDR1 and CDR2 sequences are SGHDN and FVKESK. CDR3 in amino acids: CASSPTGDGYTF. The CDR3, as DNA: TGTGCCAGCAGCCCGACAGGGGATGGCTACACCTTC. The full variable domain, its missing parts supplied by reference TRBV14 and TRBJ1-2, is EAGVTQFPSHSVIEKGQTVTLRCDPISGHDNLYWYRRVMGKEIKFLLHFVKESKQDESGMPNNRFLAERTGGTYSTLKVQPAELEDSGVYFCASSPTGDGYTFGSGTRLTVV.

CDR3 coding DNA: TGCGCCAGCAGCTTAGAAGGGAGAGCCGACAGGGCCGATACGCAGTATTTT. Its protein product is CASSLEGRADRADTQYF. The chain joins TRBV5-1 to TRBJ2-3, with TRBD1 matching over 7 bases. Germline CDR1 is SGHRS and CDR2 is YFSETQ. This CDR3 has 17 residues. J gave up 6 bases and V 2 bases, and 15 bases lay outside the gene matches.

This clonotype appeared many times. The gene calls are TRBV5-1 and TRBJ2-3, with D tentatively TRBD2 (5 bases). The CDR3 loop spans 14 amino acids. Trimming pared 9 bases from V and 0 bases from J, leaving 14 bases between. From germline, CDR1 is SGHRS and CDR2 YFSETQ. CDR3 in amino acids: CATKQAVSTDTQYF. The DNA of the CDR3 is TGCGCCACCAAGCAAGCGGTGAGCACAGATACGCAGTATTTT.

Only a few counts were recorded for this clonotype. The rearrangement joins TRBV5-1 to TRBJ2-7, with 8 bases aligning to TRBD1. V lost 4 bases to trimming and J lost 1 base; unmatched junction nucleotides: 4. CDR1 and CDR2 from the germline V gene are SGHRS and YFSETQ. This CDR3 contains 14 residues. The CDR3 loop is CASSGTGPSYEQYF. CDR3 bases: TGCGCCAGCAGCGGGACAGGTCCTTCCTACGAGCAGTACTTC.

Ten or more counts support this clonotype. The rearrangement joins TRBV20-1 to TRBJ2-1; 9 bases are a match to TRBD2. Per germline, CDR1 DFQATT and CDR2 SNEGSKA (reference sequence). Trimming removed 0 bases from V and 5 bases from J; junction bases left unmatched: 8. The CDR3 is 16 residues long. CDR3 protein: CSAREGGGVQNNEQFF. The CDR3 DNA reads TGCAGTGCTAGAGAAGGCGGGGGGGTTCAAAACAATGAGCAGTTCTTC.

This clonotype was counted many times. The chain recombines TRBV4-2 with TRBJ2-7, with 9 nucleotides matching TRBD2. Germline CDR1 LGHNA, CDR2 YNFKEQ. The V gene end was trimmed by 4 bases and the J gene end by 2 bases; junction bases not matched to a gene: 12. The CDR3 has 17 amino acids. The CDR3 DNA reads TGTGCCAGCAGCCCCTCGACCCAGCGGGGGGAGACCTACGAGCAGTACTTC. It codes for CASSPSTQRGETYEQYF.

This clonotype was recorded at least ten times. V is TRBV9 and J is TRBJ2-3, with D maybe TRBD2 (6 bases). The CDR3 extends over 14 amino acids. With 3 bases removed from V and 5 bases from J, the gap between germline ends came to 13 bases. The germline V gene has CDR1 SGDLS and CDR2 YYNGEE. CDR3 protein: CASSERLVEDTQYF. Here the CDR3 DNA reads TGTGCCAGCAGCGAAAGACTAGTTGAAGATACGCAGTATTTT.

This clonotype showed up many times. The chain recombines TRBV18 with TRBJ1-1; 7 nucleotides agree with TRBD1. The CDR3 is 13 residues long. The J segment lost 6 bases and the V segment lost 3 bases, leaving 4 bases of the junction unmatched. CDR1 and CDR2 (germline): KGHSH, LQKENI. The CDR3 loop is CASSPQGVAEAFF. CDR3 in DNA: TGTGCCAGCTCACCGCAGGGGGTGGCTGAAGCTTTCTTT.

The sample holds a few counts of this clonotype. J is TRBJ2-3 and V is TRBV5-5; 7 bases map to TRBD1. The CDR3 sequence is 16 residues long. Trimming removed 5 bases from V and 2 bases from J; junction bases left unmatched: 11. CDR1 is SGHKS, CDR2 YYEKEE, per germline (reference sequence). CDR3 in amino acids: CASSYHRGATTDTQYF. CDR3 in DNA: TGTGCCAGCAGTTACCACAGGGGTGCAACCACAGATACGCAGTATTTT.

V is TRBV7-9 and J is TRBJ2-7, with TRBD1 matching over 11 bases. This CDR3 spans 14 amino acids. In germline, CDR1 is SEHNR, CDR2 FQNEAQ (reference sequence). CDR3 region: CASSLAAGQGGFNV. The CDR3 nucleotides are TGTGCCAGCAGCTTAGCGGCGGGACAGGGGGGTTTTAACGTC.

This clonotype was picked up a small number of times. The gene calls are TRBV7-8 and TRBJ2-7; D unclear. CDR3 size: 16 residues. CDR1 and CDR2 from the germline V gene are SGHVS and FQNEAQ. The V and J ends lost 2 bases and 3 bases respectively, with 17 bases between them. CDR3 coding DNA: TGTGCCAGCAGCTTAACGGCGGCCGGAGAAGGCTACGAGCAGTACTTC. It encodes CASSLTAAGEGYEQYF.

This clonotype was counted at least ten times. The chain couples TRBV7-2 to TRBJ2-4, with TRBD1 identical over 10 bases. J lost 1 base, V lost 0 bases, and 3 bases had no gene match. Per germline, CDR1 SGHTA and CDR2 FQGNSA. CDR3 length: 17 amino acids. The CDR3 region has the DNA TGTGCCAGCAGCTTAGCGCAGGGACAGGGGGCCAAAAACATTCAGTACTTC. Translated: CASSLAQGQGAKNIQYF.

This clonotype showed up many times. The chain joins TRBV6-5 to TRBJ2-6, with no clear D. Germline values: CDR1 MNHEY, CDR2 SVGAGI. Trimming removed 0 bases at V and 0 bases at J, with 6 bases between. This CDR3 comprises 16 residues. This CDR3 is CASSYSASSGANVLTF. The CDR3 bases are TGTGCCAGCAGTTACTCGGCGAGCTCTGGGGCCAACGTCCTGACTTTC.